Included here is one T cell receptor beta chain sequence, with context. Its antigen is as yet unknown. Germline CDR1 is SGHAT and CDR2 is FQNNGV. Trimming cost V 5 bases and J 2 bases; bases outside gene matches: 6. CDR3 length: 14 residues. The source of the sample is a study of CD8 T cells in ankylosing spondylitis. Construction of TCR beta libraries was performed using quantitative 5'-RACE with molecular barcodes. TCRdb ran MiXCR on the 5' RACE reads and lists one entry per CDR3 protein. This sample has around 480,000 distinct CDR3 sequences; approximately 17% occur once, and the top ten carry approximately 1%. General study points: Characteristic, it appeared, of ankylosing spondylitis blood was a TCR beta motif of roughly eight highly homologous variants.

This clonotype originated in a male donor with ankylosing spondylitis. The chain uses TRBV11-2 and TRBJ2-7, with TRBD2 matching 7 bases. Sequenced material: blood, either unsorted or a sorted T cell fraction (not recorded which). The DNA for the CDR3 is TGTGCCAGCAGCCCTGGGGGGGTCCCCTACGAGCAGTACTTC. Its translation is CASSPGGVPYEQYF.